The entry below describes one TCR beta chain. The antigen is not known. These data come from a study of cytomegalovirus exposure and HLA in healthy donors. Study results and limitations: Researchers reported that a few CMV-associated chains were confirmed in vitro as CMV antigen-specific. The authors excluded some V segments, including TRBV6-2 and TRBV6-3, as indistinguishable. In a later analysis, at a false discovery rate of 0.05, some 15,000 TCR beta sequences were associated with HLA alleles. Analysis was carried out at a later point, and it linked a missense DCLRE1C variant to TCR beta V- and J-gene trimming.

V was clipped by 8 bases and J by 6 bases, with 16 bases between them. CDR1 and CDR2 from the germline V gene are ENHRY and SYGVKD. This CDR3 contains 14 residues. A multiplex PCR was run with 60 Vbeta primers and 13 Jbeta primers. Generated by immunoSEQ multiplex PCR, the TCRdb table keeps only in-frame clones and is missing some. Its clone listing holds approximately 110,000 clones. The sample was PBMCs. The clonotype originates from a man between 40 and 49 years old in good health and CMV-seronegative. The chain has TRBV10-3 and TRBJ2-2, with D perhaps TRBD1 (5 bases). CDR3 residues: CAILIGRGPGELFF. CDR3 in DNA: TGTGCCATCCTCATTGGTAGGGGCCCCGGGGAGCTGTTTTTT.